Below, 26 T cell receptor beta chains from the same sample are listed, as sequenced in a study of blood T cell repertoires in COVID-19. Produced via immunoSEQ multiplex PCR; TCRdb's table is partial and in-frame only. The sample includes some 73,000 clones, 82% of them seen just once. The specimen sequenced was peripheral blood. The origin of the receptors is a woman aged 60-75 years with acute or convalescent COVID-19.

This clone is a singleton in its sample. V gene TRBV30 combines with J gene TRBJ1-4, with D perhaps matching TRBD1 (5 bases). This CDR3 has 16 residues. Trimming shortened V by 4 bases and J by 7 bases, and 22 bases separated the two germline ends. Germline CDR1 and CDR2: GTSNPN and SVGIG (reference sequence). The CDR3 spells CAWKALSGRLAEKLFF. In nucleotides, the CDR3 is TGTGCCTGGAAGGCGTTGTCAGGGAGGCTGGCTGAAAAACTGTTTTTT.

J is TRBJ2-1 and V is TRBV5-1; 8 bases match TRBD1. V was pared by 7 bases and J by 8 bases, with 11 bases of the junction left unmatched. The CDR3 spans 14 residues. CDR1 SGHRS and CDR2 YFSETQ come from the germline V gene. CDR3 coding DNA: TGCGCCAGCGGCCCTGGACAGGGACCTGATGAGCAGTTCTTC. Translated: CASGPGQGPDEQFF.

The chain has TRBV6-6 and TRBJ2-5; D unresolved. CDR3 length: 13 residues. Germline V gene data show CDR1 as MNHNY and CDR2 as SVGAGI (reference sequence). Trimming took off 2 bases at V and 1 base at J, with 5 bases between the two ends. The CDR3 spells CASSYVFQETQYF. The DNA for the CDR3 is TGTGCCAGCAGTTACGTCTTCCAAGAGACCCAGTACTTC.

Here the CDR3 reads CASSSGQGWSTEAFF. In nucleotides, the CDR3 is TGTGCCAGCAGCTCGGGACAGGGATGGAGCACTGAAGCTTTCTTT. The chain is built from TRBV28 and TRBJ1-1, with TRBD1 identical over 9 bases. The J segment lost 4 bases and the V segment lost 6 bases, leaving 9 bases of the junction unmatched. The CDR3 has 15 residues. The V gene's germline CDR1 is MDHEN and CDR2 SYDVKM.

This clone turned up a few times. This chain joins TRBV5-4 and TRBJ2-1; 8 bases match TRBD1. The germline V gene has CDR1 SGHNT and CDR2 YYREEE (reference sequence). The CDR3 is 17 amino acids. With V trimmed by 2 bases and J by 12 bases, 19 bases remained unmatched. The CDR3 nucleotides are TGTGCCAGCAGCTTCAACCCCGGACAGGGAAAGAATCGAGGGCAGTTCTTC. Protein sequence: CASSFNPGQGKNRGQFF.

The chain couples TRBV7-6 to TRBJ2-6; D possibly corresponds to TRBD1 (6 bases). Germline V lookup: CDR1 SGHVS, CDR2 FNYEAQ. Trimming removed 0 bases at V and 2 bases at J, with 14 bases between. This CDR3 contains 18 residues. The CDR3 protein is CASSLAVRGAAGANVLTF. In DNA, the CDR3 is TGTGCCAGCAGCTTAGCGGTCAGGGGAGCAGCTGGGGCCAACGTCCTGACTTTC.

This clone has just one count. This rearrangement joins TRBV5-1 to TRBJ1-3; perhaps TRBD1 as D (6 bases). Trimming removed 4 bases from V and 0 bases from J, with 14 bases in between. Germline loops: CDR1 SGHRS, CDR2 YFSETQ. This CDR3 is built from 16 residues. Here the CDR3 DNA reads TGCGCCAGCAGCCCGGGGGGGGCCCACTCTGGAAACACCATATATTTT. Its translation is CASSPGGAHSGNTIYF.

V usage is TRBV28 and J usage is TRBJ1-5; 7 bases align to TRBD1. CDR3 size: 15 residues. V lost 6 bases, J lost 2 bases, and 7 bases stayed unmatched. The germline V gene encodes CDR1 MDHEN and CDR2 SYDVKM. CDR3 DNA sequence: TGTGCCAGCAGGGGATGGACAGGCCGCAATCAGCCCCAGCATTTT. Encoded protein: CASRGWTGRNQPQHF.

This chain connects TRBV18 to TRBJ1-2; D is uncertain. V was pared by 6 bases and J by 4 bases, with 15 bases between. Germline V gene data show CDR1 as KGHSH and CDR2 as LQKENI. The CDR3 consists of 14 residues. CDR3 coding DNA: TGTGCCAGCTCGTCGACGCGGGCGGGCTATGGCTACACCTTC. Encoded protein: CASSSTRAGYGYTF.

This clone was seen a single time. Here the CDR3 DNA reads TGTGCCAGCAGCCGGACTAGCGGGACCGCCAAAAACATTCAGTACTTC. It encodes CASSRTSGTAKNIQYF. The V call is TRBV6-2 or TRBV6-3, the J call TRBJ2-4, with 12 bases that match TRBD2. The CDR3 consists of 16 residues. Germline-derived CDR1 and CDR2 are MNHEY and SVGEGT. Germline trimming cut 6 bases from V and 1 base from J; bases unmatched to any gene: 4.

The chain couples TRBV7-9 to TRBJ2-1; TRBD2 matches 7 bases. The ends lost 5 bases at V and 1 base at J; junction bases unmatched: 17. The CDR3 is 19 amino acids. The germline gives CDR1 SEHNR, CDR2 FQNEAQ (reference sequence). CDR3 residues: CASSPMGGSLVISYNEQFF. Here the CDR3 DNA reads TGTGCCAGCAGCCCAATGGGCGGGAGTCTTGTTATATCCTACAATGAGCAGTTCTTC.

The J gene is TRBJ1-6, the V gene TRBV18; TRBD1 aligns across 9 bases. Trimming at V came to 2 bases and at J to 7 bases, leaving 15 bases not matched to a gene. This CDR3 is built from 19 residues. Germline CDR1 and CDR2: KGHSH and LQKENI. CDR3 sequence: CASSPAPRTGGLSNSPLHF. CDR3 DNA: TGTGCCAGCTCACCAGCCCCCCGAACAGGGGGCTTAAGCAATTCACCCCTCCACTTT.

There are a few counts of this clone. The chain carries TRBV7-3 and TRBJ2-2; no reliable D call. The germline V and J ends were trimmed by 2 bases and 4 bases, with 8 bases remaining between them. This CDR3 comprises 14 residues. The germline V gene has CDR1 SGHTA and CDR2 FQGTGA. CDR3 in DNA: TGTGCCAGCAGCTTATACGGTAGCACCGGGGAGCTGTTTTTT. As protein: CASSLYGSTGELFF.

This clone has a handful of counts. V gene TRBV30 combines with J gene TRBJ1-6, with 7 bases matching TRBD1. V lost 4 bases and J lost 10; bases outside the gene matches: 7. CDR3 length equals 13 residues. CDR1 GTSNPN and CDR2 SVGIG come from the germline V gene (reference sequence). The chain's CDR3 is CAWKKQGRSPLHF. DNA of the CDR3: TGTGCCTGGAAGAAACAGGGGAGATCACCCCTCCACTTT.

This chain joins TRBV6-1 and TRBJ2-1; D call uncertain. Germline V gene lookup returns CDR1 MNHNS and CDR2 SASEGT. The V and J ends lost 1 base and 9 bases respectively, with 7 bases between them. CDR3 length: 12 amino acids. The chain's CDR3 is CASSEVRSEQFF. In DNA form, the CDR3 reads TGTGCCAGCAGTGAAGTGCGGTCTGAGCAGTTCTTC.

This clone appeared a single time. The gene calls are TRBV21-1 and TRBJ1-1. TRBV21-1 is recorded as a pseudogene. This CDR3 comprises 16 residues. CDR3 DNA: TGTGCCAGCATTGATTTTTGTTCCGGGAACTACACTGAAGCTTTCTTT. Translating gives CASIDFCSGNYTEAFF.

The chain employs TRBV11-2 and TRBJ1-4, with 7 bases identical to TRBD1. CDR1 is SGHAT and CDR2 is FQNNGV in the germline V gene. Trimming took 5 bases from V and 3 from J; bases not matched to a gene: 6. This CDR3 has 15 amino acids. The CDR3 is CASSPGTVSNEKLFF. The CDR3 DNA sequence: TGTGCCAGCAGCCCAGGGACAGTCTCTAATGAAAAACTGTTTTTT.

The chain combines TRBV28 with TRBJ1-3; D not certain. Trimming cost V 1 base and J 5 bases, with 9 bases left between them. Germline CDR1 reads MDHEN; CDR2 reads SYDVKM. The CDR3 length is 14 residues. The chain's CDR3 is CASSLSRYRNTIYF. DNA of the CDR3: TGTGCCAGCAGTTTATCTAGGTACAGAAACACCATATATTTT.

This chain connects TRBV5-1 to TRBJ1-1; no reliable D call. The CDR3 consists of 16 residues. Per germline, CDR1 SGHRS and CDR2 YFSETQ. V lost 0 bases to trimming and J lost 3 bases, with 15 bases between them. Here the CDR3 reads CASSLGSAGSYTEAFF. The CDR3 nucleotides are TGCGCCAGCAGCTTGGGCTCCGCGGGGTCATACACTGAAGCTTTCTTT.

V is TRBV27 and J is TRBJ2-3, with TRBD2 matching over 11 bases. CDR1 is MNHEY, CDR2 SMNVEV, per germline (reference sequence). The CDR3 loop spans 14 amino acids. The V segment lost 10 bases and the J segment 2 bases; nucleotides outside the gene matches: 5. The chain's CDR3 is CATKTSGNTDTQYF. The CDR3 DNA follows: TGTGCCACCAAGACTAGCGGGAACACAGATACGCAGTATTTT.

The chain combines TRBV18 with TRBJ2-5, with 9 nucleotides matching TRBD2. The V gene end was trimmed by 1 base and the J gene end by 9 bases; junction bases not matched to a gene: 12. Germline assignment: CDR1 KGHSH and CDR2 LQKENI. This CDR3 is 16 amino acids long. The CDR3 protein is CASSPRPAGGPMAQYF. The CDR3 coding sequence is TGTGCCAGCTCACCACGTCCAGCGGGGGGCCCGATGGCCCAGTACTTC.

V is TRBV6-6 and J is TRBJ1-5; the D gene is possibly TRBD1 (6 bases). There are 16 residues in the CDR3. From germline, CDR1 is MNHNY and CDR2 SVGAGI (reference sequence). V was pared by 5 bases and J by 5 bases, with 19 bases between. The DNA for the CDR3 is TGTGCCAGCAGTAACCCATACCACGGACAGCATCAGCCCCAGCATTTT. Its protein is CASSNPYHGQHQPQHF.

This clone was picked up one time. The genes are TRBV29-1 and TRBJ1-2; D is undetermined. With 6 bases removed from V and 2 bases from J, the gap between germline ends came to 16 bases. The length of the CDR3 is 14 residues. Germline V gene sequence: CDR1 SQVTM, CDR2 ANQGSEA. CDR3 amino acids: CSVRSADTNYGYTF. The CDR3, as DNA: TGCAGCGTGCGGTCAGCGGATACCAACTATGGCTACACCTTC.

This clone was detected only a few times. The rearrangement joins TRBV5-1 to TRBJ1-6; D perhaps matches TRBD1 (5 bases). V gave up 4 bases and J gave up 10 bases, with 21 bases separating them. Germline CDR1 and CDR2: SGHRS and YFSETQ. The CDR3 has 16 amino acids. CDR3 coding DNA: TGCGCCAGCAGCCTTACTACCTTAGGGGAGGGCTCACCCCTCCACTTT. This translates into CASSLTTLGEGSPLHF.

CDR3 residues: CASSQPPGQNGYTF. The CDR3 region has the DNA TGCGCCAGCAGCCAACCCCCGGGACAGAATGGCTACACCTTC. The chain couples TRBV5-1 to TRBJ1-2; 7 bases fit TRBD1. V gave up 4 bases and J gave up 6 bases; unmatched junction bases: 9. The CDR3 contains 14 residues. Germline V gene lookup returns CDR1 SGHRS and CDR2 YFSETQ.

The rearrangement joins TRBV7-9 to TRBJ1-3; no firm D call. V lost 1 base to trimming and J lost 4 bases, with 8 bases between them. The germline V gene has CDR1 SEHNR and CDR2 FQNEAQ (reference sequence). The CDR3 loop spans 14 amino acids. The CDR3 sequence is CASSLGAYGNTIYF. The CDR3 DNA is TGTGCCAGCAGCTTAGGCGCTTACGGAAACACCATATATTTT.